Following are 2 T cell receptor beta chains from one sample sequenced in a study of blood T cell repertoires in COVID-19. Here immunoSEQ multiplex PCR was the method, and the copy in TCRdb shows in-frame clones only, minus some. The repertoire has about 210,000 clones, approximately 80% of them found once; the top ten carry 4.3%. Sequencing used PBMCs or T cells enriched from blood (not recorded which). The source of these receptors is a man aged 30 to 45 with acute COVID-19.

The chain is built from TRBV18 and TRBJ2-5; 8 bases agree with TRBD2. V shed 5 bases and J 4 bases; nucleotides not matched to a gene: 12. The length of the CDR3 is 16 residues. Germline CDR1 KGHSH, CDR2 LQKENI. The CDR3 region has the DNA TGTGCCAGCTCATTGAACACCGGGACTAGAGGAGAGACCCAGTACTTC. It encodes CASSLNTGTRGETQYF.

This chain connects TRBV5-1 to TRBJ2-7, with TRBD1 matching over 11 bases. Germline values: CDR1 SGHRS, CDR2 YFSETQ. The J segment lost 7 bases and the V segment lost 4 bases, leaving 10 bases of the junction unmatched. The CDR3 consists of 15 residues. The CDR3 reads CASSLTGTGGLEQYF. As DNA, the CDR3 is TGCGCCAGCAGCCTGACCGGGACAGGGGGGTTGGAGCAGTACTTC.